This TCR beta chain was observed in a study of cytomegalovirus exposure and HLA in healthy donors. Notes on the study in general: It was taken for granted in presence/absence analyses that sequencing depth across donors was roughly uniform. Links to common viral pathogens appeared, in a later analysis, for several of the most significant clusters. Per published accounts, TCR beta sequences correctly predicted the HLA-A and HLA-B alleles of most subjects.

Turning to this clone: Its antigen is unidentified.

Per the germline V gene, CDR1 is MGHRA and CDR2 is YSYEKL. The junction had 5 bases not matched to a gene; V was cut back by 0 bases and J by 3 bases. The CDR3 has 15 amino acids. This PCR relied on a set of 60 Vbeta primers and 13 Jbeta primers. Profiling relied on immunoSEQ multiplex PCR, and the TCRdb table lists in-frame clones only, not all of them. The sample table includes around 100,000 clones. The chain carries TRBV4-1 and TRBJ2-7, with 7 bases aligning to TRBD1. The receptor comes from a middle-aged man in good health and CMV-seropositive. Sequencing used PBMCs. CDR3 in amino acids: CASSQDMGQFYEQYF. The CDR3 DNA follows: TGCGCCAGCAGCCAAGATATGGGACAGTTCTACGAGCAGTACTTC.